This TCR beta chain is drawn from a study of CD8+ T cells in alopecia areata. About the research overall: Twice daily, treated patients received 5 to 10 mg of oral tofacitinib. Whole-study findings and limits: Scalp clonality and expanded CD8+ clones among the top 100 were significantly decreased by tofacitinib.

Treatment in this sample: oral pan-JAK inhibitor, 5-10 mg twice daily. Sequencing templates came from extracted RNA that was reverse transcribed into cDNA. Some clones are missing from TCRdb's copy, which holds only in-frame ones; the method was immunoSEQ multiplex PCR. The sample gives about 200,000 clones, roughly three fifths of which show up once; about 3% is in the top ten. Turning to this clone: Its specificity is unknown.

Germline V CDR1 and CDR2: MNHEY, SVGAGI. The CDR3 runs to 15 residues. The V segment lost 0 bases and the J segment 4 bases; nucleotides outside the gene matches: 3. The sample here was CD4+ T cells sorted from blood, taken at week 4, from a patient treated with tofacitinib. The chain has TRBV6-5 and TRBJ2-3; 8 bases align to TRBD1. This clonotype originated in a human donor with alopecia areata. CDR3 region: CASSYSGQEADTQYF. In nucleotides, the CDR3 is TGTGCCAGCAGTTACTCGGGACAGGAGGCAGATACGCAGTATTTT.